This TCR beta chain was sequenced during a study of blood T cells in healthy people across ages. Study overall: Per every two T cells, about one barcoded beta molecule was captured by template switching.

The use of a sample-barcoded 5' primer and a J-beta primer mix characterized a second PCR of roughly 6 to 11 cycles. TCRdb called the 5' RACE reads again in MiXCR, with one record for every CDR3 protein. The table lists 1.5 million to 2 million distinct CDR3 sequences, almost 35% of them singletons. Comment on this clonotype: Its antigen remains unidentified.

Broader study findings: The study found TCR beta diversity correlated strongly with naive T cell percentage.

V was cut by 5 bases and J by 7 bases, with 18 bases left in between. CDR1 is MNHEY, CDR2 SVGAGI, per germline. The CDR3 length is 14 residues. The receptor was isolated from a woman aged 25 to 39 in good health. Input material: blood. The rearrangement joins TRBV6-5 to TRBJ2-7, with unresolved D. CDR3 in amino acids: CASSNPEDDNEQYF. CDR3 coding DNA: TGTGCCAGCAGTAACCCCGAGGACGACAATGAGCAGTACTTC.